One TCR beta chain is described in this entry. Its antigen target is currently unknown. There are no base qualities to consult, and no much larger clone falls within one base. This record comes from a study of cytotoxic CD8 clonotypes in ibrutinib-treated CLL (dated by TCRdb to about 2021). Looking at the study overall: The cohort was composed of some twelve relapsed/refractory and around 15 treatment-naive patients; IGHV unmutated status was identified in roughly 17 patients. An average of 255,043 productive templates and approximately 90,000 productive rearrangements was obtained per sample. Response samples were obtained after a median of approximately eleven months of treatment, with a range of about 6 to 36 months. Cryopreserved peripheral blood mononuclear cells were collected at three points: before therapy, at response, and at either sustained remission or disease progression. Responses were partial in around 25 patients and complete in 2; after median about 70 months follow-up, around 15 stayed in remission and some twelve progressed. Of the 86 participants in the trial, roughly 26 had longitudinal samples available. Every remission and progressive disease sample was obtained while ibrutinib was still being received by the patients.

Taken from cysteine to phenylalanine, the CDR3 has 16 residues. Only CDR3 DNA is held: 48 bases, read in frame from base 1. The goal of deep resolution MiSeq sequencing was a depth between 1 in 1 million and 1 in 200,000 T cells, and coverage averaged 10x per clonotype. The immunoSEQ hsTCRB Kit was used to generate the TCR beta libraries. The study's processing was this. ImmunoSEQ Data Assistant and ImmunoSEQ Analyzer were used for data analysis, and V, D and J genes were assigned according to IMGT definitions. Clonality was computed as one minus normalized Shannon entropy of productive rearrangement frequencies, ranging from 0 to 1. Only overrepresented clonotypes making up at least 0.05% of the repertoire of each patient were included in the public clonotype analysis. Some 12 age-matched healthy donor repertoires from immuneACCESS served as clonality controls. TCRdb holds this immuneACCESS table with in-frame rearrangements only. Some clones are missing; in checked studies, unresolved V genes explain under half, and the rest has no known cause. V, J and clone size are taken as reported in that table, and D and trimming were inferred from the DNA itself. The sample table lists around 150,000 clones, over 75% of them with a count of one. The leading ten clones occupy about 3% of the sample.

The time point label, read with the paper, signifies: progressive disease on ibrutinib. For TCR beta library preparation, 1.5 to 2 micrograms of genomic DNA were isolated from cryopreserved PBMCs. Longitudinal blood samples from CLL patients receiving ibrutinib monotherapy were subjected to high-throughput TCR beta sequencing. The patients were enrolled in a single-center, open-label phase 2 trial of ibrutinib monotherapy. General findings and caveats noted by the study authors: At baseline, clonality was higher than in age-matched healthy donors and showed a strong correlation with circulating CD8+ T-cell counts. Sustained-remission and progressing patients did not have matched sampling times, and lymph node repertoires were not examined. Clonality rose at ibrutinib response, remained stable during sustained remission, and dropped back toward baseline at progression. Public clonotypes were found to be uncommon and were observed to contract or remain stable during treatment; the increase in clonality was shown to reflect expansion of private clonotypes at ibrutinib response.

This TCR was recovered from a human donor with chronic lymphocytic leukemia. The sequencing used PBMCs, collected at disease progression, from a patient treated with ibrutinib. The rearrangement joined TRBV21-1 to TRBJ2-7; TRBD2 is taken as the D call from the table, unchecked against the DNA. TRBV21-1 is a pseudogene. The CDR3 reads CASSHRAGFLPYEQYF. The DNA sequence reads TGTGCCAGCAGTCACCGAGCGGGATTTCTACCCTACGAGCAGTACTTC.